This TCR beta chain was observed in a study of Graves' ophthalmopathy and Graves' hyperthyroidism. Study overall: The authors defined stable hyperthyroidism as no ophthalmopathy within 18 months of follow-up. The study, taken as a whole, reports: A model built from 13 signatures distinguished ophthalmopathy from stable hyperthyroidism with approximately 88% sensitivity and approximately 80% specificity.

Additional autoimmune diseases, uncontrolled infections, pregnancy or lactation disqualified patients. This CDR3 contains 15 residues. Between the trimmed V and J ends, which lost 4 bases and 2 bases, there was a span of 15 bases. In germline, CDR1 is SGDLS, CDR2 YYNGEE. This clonotype was detected ten times or more. Antigen specificity is unknown. Amplifying from RNA transcripts, the study obtained TCR beta CDR3 regions. Investigators did first-round RT-PCR with HTBI primers, then second-round multiplex PCR. TCRdb re-called the multiplex PCR reads through MiXCR, storing one row per CDR3 protein. The sample contains over a million distinct CDR3 sequences, about two fifths of which appear only once.

Source material: peripheral blood or thyroid tissue (not recorded which). The V and J genes are TRBV9 and TRBJ2-5, with D unresolved. The receptor's source is an adult man with Graves' hyperthyroidism. CDR3 DNA: TGTGCCAGCAGCAAAGAAGGTCTACTTCAAGAGACCCAGTACTTC. It yields the protein CASSKEGLLQETQYF.